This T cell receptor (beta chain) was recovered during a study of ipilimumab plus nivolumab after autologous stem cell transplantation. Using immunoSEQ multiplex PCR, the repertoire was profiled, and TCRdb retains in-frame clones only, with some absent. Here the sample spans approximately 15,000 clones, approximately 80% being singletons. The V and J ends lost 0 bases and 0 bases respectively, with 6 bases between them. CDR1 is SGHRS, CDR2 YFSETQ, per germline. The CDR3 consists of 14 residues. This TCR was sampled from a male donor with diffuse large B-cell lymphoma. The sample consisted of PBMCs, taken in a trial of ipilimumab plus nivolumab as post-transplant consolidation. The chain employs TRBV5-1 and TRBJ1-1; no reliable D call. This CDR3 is CASSLDRMNTEAFF. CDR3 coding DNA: TGCGCCAGCAGCTTGGATAGAATGAACACTGAAGCTTTCTTT. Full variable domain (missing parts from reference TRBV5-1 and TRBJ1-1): KAGVTQTPRYLIKTRGQQVTLSCSPISGHRSVSWYQQTPGQGLQFLFEYFSETQRNKGNFPGRFSGRQFSNSRSEMNVSTLELGDSALYLCASSLDRMNTEAFFGQGTRLTVV.